The 15 T cell receptor beta chains in this list originate from one sample, sequenced in a study of cytomegalovirus exposure and HLA in healthy donors. PCR primers comprised 60 Vbeta and 13 Jbeta primers. Repertoires were generated with immunoSEQ multiplex PCR, while TCRdb's copy carries only in-frame clones and drops some. The repertoire holds around 65,000 clones, with about 68% as singletons. The sequencing sample was made of PBMCs. These receptors were taken from a woman in her 30s in good health and CMV-seropositive.

V is TRBV15 and J is TRBJ1-4; no clear D gene. CDR3 length: 18 residues. The V and J ends lost 0 bases and 8 bases respectively, with 22 bases between them. Germline CDR1 reads LNHNV; CDR2 reads YYDKDF (reference sequence). CDR3 sequence (DNA): TGTGCCACCAGCAGAGATCAACCCGGGATACTTCGTGGGGAAAAACTGTTTTTT. Protein sequence: CATSRDQPGILRGEKLFF.

V and J are TRBV6-1 and TRBJ1-6; 9 bases match TRBD1. There are 16 residues in the CDR3. Losses at the gene ends were 0 bases for V and 9 bases for J; bases not matched to a gene: 6. Germline CDR1 reads MNHNS; CDR2 reads SASEGT. The CDR3 DNA follows: TGTGCCAGCAGTGAAGCGGGCGGGACAGGGCTTTCACCCCTCCACTTT. This codes for CASSEAGGTGLSPLHF.

This rearrangement joins TRBV7-9 to TRBJ2-7; 8 nucleotides line up with TRBD1. Germline assignment: CDR1 SEHNR and CDR2 FQNEAQ (reference sequence). The CDR3 sequence is 18 residues long. V gave up 5 bases and J gave up 2 bases; unmatched junction bases: 17. The CDR3 nucleotides read TGTGCCAGCAGCACGACAGGGGACGGAGCGGACAGAACCTACGAGCAGTACTTC. Protein: CASSTTGDGADRTYEQYF.

The chain combines TRBV7-8 with TRBJ1-1, with 7 bases aligning to TRBD1. Looked up from germline, CDR1 is SGHVS and CDR2 is FQNEAQ. This CDR3 is 15 amino acids long. J lost 1 base, V lost 6 bases, and 8 bases had no gene match. CDR3 sequence: CASSRTGVGNTEAFF. CDR3 DNA: TGTGCCAGCAGTCGTACAGGGGTCGGGAACACTGAAGCTTTCTTT.

This clone showed up just a few times. The chain carries TRBV5-1 and TRBJ2-1; TRBD2 aligns across 12 bases. The ends lost 5 bases at V and 7 bases at J; junction bases unmatched: 1. The CDR3 has 13 amino acids. Germline V gene data show CDR1 as SGHRS and CDR2 as YFSETQ. The CDR3 DNA sequence: TGCGCCAGCAGTACTAGCGGGAGGAATGAGCAGTTCTTC. Translating gives CASSTSGRNEQFF.

This clone was seen a few times. The V and J genes are TRBV6-6 and TRBJ2-7; TRBD2 is a possible D gene (6 bases). Germline V lookup: CDR1 MNHNY, CDR2 SVGAGI (reference sequence). This CDR3 is built from 16 residues. The V gene lost 6 bases and the J gene lost 2 bases, with 20 bases spanning the gap. As DNA, the CDR3 is TGTGCCAGCAGGAGCACCGGGACTTCAGGCCCCTACGAGCAGTACTTC. This translates into CASRSTGTSGPYEQYF.

The chain uses TRBV19 and TRBJ1-1; D ambiguous. Trimming removed 4 bases at V and 0 bases at J, with 6 bases between. CDR3 length: 13 amino acids. Germline CDR1 is LNHDA and CDR2 is SQIVND (reference sequence). CDR3 in DNA: TGTGCCAGTAGTACTGTAATGAACACTGAAGCTTTCTTT. Amino acids: CASSTVMNTEAFF.

The chain uses TRBV29-1 and TRBJ1-4; D is uncertain. This CDR3 spans 14 amino acids. Germline loops: CDR1 SQVTM, CDR2 ANQGSEA. The DNA of the CDR3 is TGCGCGGGATCTATTAAGTTGACTAATGAAAAACTGTTTTTT. This encodes CAGSIKLTNEKLFF.

This clone was detected ten times or more. The V and J genes are TRBV18 and TRBJ1-1; 8 bases are a match to TRBD1. The CDR3 extends over 12 amino acids. Germline V gives CDR1 KGHSH, CDR2 LQKENI. Losses at the gene ends were 4 bases for V and 8 bases for J; bases not matched to a gene: 3. CDR3: CASSLRTGEAFF. The CDR3 nucleotides read TGTGCCAGCTCACTACGGACAGGGGAAGCTTTCTTT.

The rearrangement joins TRBV11-1 to TRBJ2-7, with 7 bases fitting TRBD2. The CDR3 is 15 residues long. The germline gives CDR1 SGHAT, CDR2 FQDESV (reference sequence). Trimming removed 1 base from V and 4 bases from J; junction bases left unmatched: 7. This CDR3 reads CASSLVEGGPYEQYF. CDR3 DNA: TGTGCCAGCAGCTTAGTAGAGGGAGGGCCTTACGAGCAGTACTTC.

The chain has TRBV4-1 and TRBJ1-1; D possibly corresponds to TRBD1 (5 bases). The CDR3 is made up of 18 amino acids. Between the trimmed V and J ends, which lost 2 bases and 7 bases, there was a span of 26 bases. Per germline, CDR1 MGHRA and CDR2 YSYEKL. This chain's CDR3 is CASSQTWGGGGSGGEAFF. As DNA, the CDR3 is TGCGCCAGCAGCCAAACTTGGGGCGGCGGCGGTTCGGGGGGTGAAGCTTTCTTT.

The chain uses TRBV27 and TRBJ1-2, with TRBD1 matching 11 bases. The CDR3 is 16 amino acids. With 5 bases clipped from V and 5 bases from J, the junction kept 10 bases outside the gene matches. Germline loops: CDR1 MNHEY, CDR2 SMNVEV (reference sequence). CDR3 protein: CASSALGQGAFYGYTF. The CDR3, as DNA: TGTGCCAGCAGTGCCCTCGGACAGGGGGCATTTTATGGCTACACCTTC.

V usage is TRBV28 and J usage is TRBJ2-7, with unresolved D. There are 11 residues in the CDR3. Germline CDR1 MDHEN, CDR2 SYDVKM. V shed 6 bases and J shed 5 bases, with 8 bases lying between them. The CDR3 DNA reads TGTGCCAGCAGCCTCGCTAACGAGCAGTACTTC. Residues: CASSLANEQYF. Full variable domain (missing parts from reference TRBV28 and TRBJ2-7): DVKVTQSSRYLVKRTGEKVFLECVQDMDHENMFWYRQDPGLGLRLIYFSYDVKMKEKGDIPEGYSVSREKKERFSLILESASTNQTSMYLCASSLANEQYFGPGTRLTVT.

The rearrangement uses TRBV6-5 and TRBJ2-5; 9 bases agree with TRBD1. There are 15 residues in the CDR3. The germline gives CDR1 MNHEY, CDR2 SVGAGI. V shed 7 bases and J 5 bases; nucleotides not matched to a gene: 11. The CDR3 DNA is TGTGCCAGCAAGAGGGGGGACAGGGAGGCGGAGACCCAGTACTTC. This translates into CASKRGDREAETQYF.

The chain employs TRBV10-3 and TRBJ2-7; 9 nucleotides agree with TRBD2. Germline assignment: CDR1 ENHRY and CDR2 SYGVKD. V trimming: 8 bases; J trimming: 4 bases; junction bases outside the gene matches: 9. The CDR3 runs 14 residues. This chain's CDR3 is CAISGASGNYEQYF. The CDR3 region has the DNA TGTGCCATCTCCGGGGCTAGCGGGAATTACGAGCAGTACTTC.